The 21 T cell receptor beta chains below come from one sample, sequenced in a study of blood T cell repertoires in COVID-19. The protocol was immunoSEQ multiplex PCR, while the TCRdb copy is restricted to in-frame clones and leaves out a portion. Of about 75,000 clones in the sample, 85% to 90% were seen once. Material for sequencing was peripheral blood. These receptors all stem from a human donor in a cohort sampled during active COVID-19.

The V gene is TRBV30, the J gene TRBJ2-3; tentatively, D is TRBD1 (6 bases). Trimming took 1 base from V and 0 from J, leaving 17 bases between them. The germline gives CDR1 GTSNPN, CDR2 SVGIG (reference sequence). This CDR3 has 17 residues. CDR3 loop: CAWSAYIRDKSTDTQYF. The CDR3, as DNA: TGTGCCTGGAGTGCGTATATCAGGGACAAAAGCACAGATACGCAGTATTTT. Filled out from reference TRBV30 and TRBJ2-3, the complete variable domain reads SQTIHQWPATLVQPVGSPLSLECTVEGTSNPNLYWYRQAAGRGLQLLFYSVGIGQISSEVPQNLSASRPQDRQFILSSKKLLLSDSGFYLCAWSAYIRDKSTDTQYFGPGTRLTVL.

This chain uses TRBV19 with TRBJ2-7; 10 bases align to TRBD2. With 5 bases clipped from V and 9 bases from J, the junction kept 7 bases outside the gene matches. Germline values: CDR1 LNHDA, CDR2 SQIVND (reference sequence). The CDR3 is made up of 13 amino acids. CDR3 sequence: CASSGVAGGWQYF. Written as DNA, the CDR3 is TGTGCCAGTAGTGGTGTAGCGGGGGGATGGCAGTACTTC.

CDR3 nucleotides: TGTGCCAGCAGCAATCTGGGGGCACTCGAAAAACTGTTTTTT. It encodes CASSNLGALEKLFF. The chain uses TRBV4-2 and TRBJ1-4; TRBD1 is a possible D gene (6 bases). CDR3 length: 14 amino acids. Germline assignment: CDR1 LGHNA and CDR2 YNFKEQ. The V and J ends lost 5 bases and 8 bases respectively, with 15 bases between them.

The chain combines TRBV15 with TRBJ1-5, with a weak D call TRBD1 (6 bases). The V and J ends lost 2 bases and 2 bases respectively, with 13 bases between them. Germline V lookup: CDR1 LNHNV, CDR2 YYDKDF (reference sequence). The CDR3 length is 16 residues. As DNA, the CDR3 is TGTGCCACCAGCAGAACCAGGGGAGGGGGCAATCAGCCCCAGCATTTT. This sequence encodes CATSRTRGGGNQPQHF.

The genes are TRBV3-1 (or the pseudogene TRBV3-2) and TRBJ2-7, with D possibly being TRBD2 (7 bases). The CDR3 spans 15 residues. The germline V gene encodes CDR1 LGHDT and CDR2 YNNKEL (reference sequence). Trimming cost V 3 bases and J 9 bases, with 21 bases left between them. CDR3 amino acids: CASSQTGWEGVGQYF. The CDR3 DNA reads TGTGCCAGCAGCCAGACAGGCTGGGAGGGCGTGGGGCAGTACTTC.

The chain carries TRBV20-1 and TRBJ1-5; D not resolved. The V gene's germline CDR1 is DFQATT and CDR2 SNEGSKA (reference sequence). The CDR3 runs to 14 residues. V gave up 3 bases and J gave up 2 bases, with 11 bases separating them. The CDR3, as DNA: TGCAGTGCTAGTTCGGGGTTTCGCAATCAGCCCCAGCATTTT. Amino acids: CSASSGFRNQPQHF.

The chain combines TRBV7-9 with TRBJ2-7; no firm D call. CDR1 and CDR2 (germline): SEHNR, FQNEAQ (reference sequence). V lost 4 bases and J 0 bases, leaving 7 bases between the germline ends. The CDR3 is 13 amino acids. The CDR3 DNA reads as TGTGCCAGCAGCTCCTCCAGCTCCTACGAGCAGTACTTC. Protein: CASSSSSSYEQYF.

The chain carries TRBV12-3 or TRBV12-4 and TRBJ2-7, with 9 bases lining up with TRBD1. The ends lost 5 bases at V and 3 bases at J; junction bases unmatched: 2. This CDR3 is built from 13 residues. The CDR3 DNA is TGTGCCAGCAGTGAGGGACAGGGCTACGAGCAGTACTTC. It encodes CASSEGQGYEQYF.

The chain uses TRBV19 and TRBJ2-1, with 16 bases fitting TRBD2. Trimming at V came to 3 bases and at J to 4 bases, leaving 3 bases not matched to a gene. The CDR3 length is 17 residues. CDR1 and CDR2 from the germline V gene are LNHDA and SQIVND (reference sequence). CDR3 sequence: CASSMMGLAGGYNEQFF. As DNA, the CDR3 is TGTGCCAGTAGTATGATGGGACTAGCGGGAGGGTACAATGAGCAGTTCTTC. Combining the CDR3 with reference TRBV19 and TRBJ2-1 gives the whole variable domain DGGITQSPKYLFRKEGQNVTLSCEQNLNHDAMYWYRQDPGQGLRLIYYSQIVNDFQKGDIAEGYSVSREKKESFPLTVTSAQKNPTAFYLCASSMMGLAGGYNEQFFGPGTRLTVL.

This clone turned up a few times. The V call is TRBV6-2 or TRBV6-3, the J call TRBJ2-7, with 8 positions matching TRBD1. The CDR3 length is 15 residues. Per germline, CDR1 MNHEY and CDR2 SVGEGT. V was clipped by 5 bases and J by 5 bases; unmatched bases: 11. CDR3 sequence reads: CASSGIDRGLNEQYF. The DNA of the CDR3 is TGTGCCAGCAGTGGGATTGACAGGGGACTCAACGAGCAGTACTTC.

This sequence joins TRBV6-5 and TRBJ1-4; D is perhaps TRBD1 (5 bases). V was clipped by 4 bases and J by 5 bases, with 14 bases between them. This CDR3 spans 15 amino acids. Germline V gene sequence: CDR1 MNHEY, CDR2 SVGAGI. CDR3 nucleotide sequence: TGTGCCAGCAGTTGGGGACTAAGGAGCAATGAAAAACTGTTTTTT. Protein: CASSWGLRSNEKLFF.

V gene TRBV6-5 combines with J gene TRBJ2-3, with 8 bases aligning to TRBD1. The V gene's germline CDR1 is MNHEY and CDR2 SVGAGI. With 5 bases clipped from V and 6 bases from J, the junction kept 1 base outside the gene matches. The CDR3 is 12 amino acids. For the CDR3, the DNA is TGTGCCAGCAGTCGGGACAGGGATACGCAGTATTTT. This translates into CASSRDRDTQYF.

The V gene is TRBV7-2, the J gene TRBJ2-7; 9 nucleotides match TRBD1. Germline V gene sequence: CDR1 SGHTA, CDR2 FQGNSA. This CDR3 spans 15 amino acids. V was pared by 5 bases and J by 5 bases, with 10 bases of the junction left unmatched. The CDR3 sequence: CASSTFGQGSDEQYF. CDR3 nucleotides: TGTGCCAGCAGCACTTTCGGACAGGGGTCCGACGAGCAGTACTTC.

The J gene is TRBJ2-2, the V gene TRBV29-1; D is unresolved. Germline loops: CDR1 SQVTM, CDR2 ANQGSEA. The CDR3 is 13 amino acids. Trimming took off 3 bases at V and 2 bases at J, with 7 bases between the two ends. The CDR3 region has the DNA TGCAGCGTTGATGCAGTTAACACCGGGGAGCTGTTTTTT. This encodes CSVDAVNTGELFF.

The genes are TRBV29-1 and TRBJ2-5, with 12 bases identical to TRBD1. Losses at the gene ends were 0 bases for V and 0 bases for J; bases not matched to a gene: 14. The CDR3 extends over 20 amino acids. CDR1 is SQVTM, CDR2 ANQGSEA, per germline. The CDR3 coding sequence is TGCAGCGTTGAAGAAACTGCCGCCGGGACAGGGGGCGACTACCAAGAGACCCAGTACTTC. Its protein product is CSVEETAAGTGGDYQETQYF.

The chain joins TRBV7-3 to TRBJ2-7, with 8 bases fitting TRBD1. The CDR3 runs to 15 residues. V trimming: 5 bases; J trimming: 3 bases; junction bases outside the gene matches: 9. Germline V gene data show CDR1 as SGHTA and CDR2 as FQGTGA. The CDR3 DNA reads as TGTGCCAGCAGCCCAACGGGGACAGGCAACTACGAGCAGTACTTC. Residues: CASSPTGTGNYEQYF.

This clone turned up a few times. J is TRBJ1-1 and V is TRBV7-9; D uncertain. The CDR3 is 12 residues long. The V and J ends lost 2 bases and 7 bases respectively, with 8 bases between them. The germline V gene encodes CDR1 SEHNR and CDR2 FQNEAQ (reference sequence). The CDR3 region is CASSLLRDEAFF. DNA for the CDR3: TGTGCCAGCAGCTTATTGAGGGATGAAGCTTTCTTT.

This chain uses TRBV15 with TRBJ2-1; 10 positions agree with TRBD2. This CDR3 has 16 residues. Losses at the gene ends were 0 bases for V and 5 bases for J; bases not matched to a gene: 4. Germline values: CDR1 LNHNV, CDR2 YYDKDF (reference sequence). The CDR3 nucleotides read TGTGCCACCAGCAGAGATCCAGCGGGAGGGCACAATGAGCAGTTCTTC. Amino acid sequence: CATSRDPAGGHNEQFF.

The genes are TRBV29-1 and TRBJ2-7, with a tentative D call TRBD2 (5 bases). Trimming cost V 7 bases and J 3 bases, with 16 bases left between them. CDR3 length: 13 amino acids. The germline V gene has CDR1 SQVTM and CDR2 ANQGSEA. CDR3 region: CSAVGNGFYEQYF. The CDR3 DNA reads TGCAGCGCCGTCGGGAATGGATTCTACGAGCAGTACTTC.

This chain joins TRBV5-1 and TRBJ2-3; 10 nucleotides align to TRBD2. The CDR3 extends over 18 amino acids. Germline V lookup: CDR1 SGHRS, CDR2 YFSETQ. With V trimmed by 4 bases and J by 3 bases, 14 bases remained unmatched. This CDR3 is CASSPRLIAGGPTDTQYF. CDR3 DNA: TGCGCCAGCAGCCCCCGACTGATAGCGGGAGGTCCTACAGATACGCAGTATTTT.

The chain carries TRBV7-2 and TRBJ2-1; 8 nucleotides align to TRBD2. The CDR3 totals 15 residues. V gave up 4 bases and J gave up 4 bases; unmatched junction bases: 6. Germline V gene sequence: CDR1 SGHTA, CDR2 FQGNSA. The CDR3 DNA follows: TGTGCCAGCAGCTCCCGAGCGGGAGTATACAATGAGCAGTTCTTC. It codes for CASSSRAGVYNEQFF.